The clone carrying this T cell receptor (beta chain) has just a few counts. The data were obtained in a study of CD8 T cells in ankylosing spondylitis. The CDR3 has 14 residues. CDR1 is SGHDT and CDR2 is YYEEEE in the germline V gene. V lost 0 bases and J 7 bases, leaving 13 bases between the germline ends. One entry per CDR3 protein results from TCRdb running MiXCR on the 5' RACE reads. The data hold 150,000 to 200,000 distinct CDR3 sequences, with more than 9% observed a single time. V and J are TRBV5-6 and TRBJ1-2; D gene uncertain. The receptor was derived from a male donor with ankylosing spondylitis or in good health (not recorded which). The sample consisted of blood, either unsorted or a sorted T cell fraction (not recorded which). This CDR3 reads CASSLASGWGGYTF. The CDR3 DNA reads TGTGCCAGCAGCTTGGCCTCCGGGTGGGGTGGCTACACCTTC.